The 6 T cell receptor beta chains listed next were all sequenced from one sample in a study of shared clonotypes between healthy human individuals. TCRdb's table, derived via immunoSEQ multiplex PCR, lists solely in-frame clones and lacks some. The sample contains 600,000 to 700,000 clones, 73% of which appear only once. Specimen: memory CD4+ T cells sorted from blood. Indicated subset: CD45RA-negative fraction. These receptors came from a woman between 25 and 40 years old in good health.

V is TRBV28 and J is TRBJ2-5, with D possibly being TRBD1 (5 bases). The CDR3 covers 14 residues. V was cut by 6 bases and J by 2 bases, with 13 bases left in between. Germline CDR1 and CDR2: MDHEN and SYDVKM. CDR3 in amino acids: CASSPGSAQETQYF. Written as DNA, the CDR3 is TGTGCCAGCAGCCCAGGGTCAGCACAAGAGACCCAGTACTTC.

This clone has only a few counts. The CDR3: CASSQDRAGPYTF. CDR3 nucleotide sequence: TGTGCCAGCAGCCAAGATCGGGCAGGGCCCTACACCTTC. V and J are TRBV14 and TRBJ1-2; the D gene is possibly TRBD1 (5 bases). The CDR3 spans 13 residues. V lost 0 bases to trimming and J lost 10 bases, with 12 bases between them. Germline CDR1 and CDR2: SGHDN and FVKESK.

The rearrangement uses TRBV6-1 and TRBJ1-5; unclear D gene. Germline lookup yields CDR1 MNHNS and CDR2 SASEGT. The CDR3 sequence is 15 residues long. V lost 8 bases, J lost 0 bases, and 14 bases lay in between. CDR3 sequence: CASLLGRYSNQPQHF. The CDR3 DNA reads TGTGCCAGCTTACTAGGACGGTATAGCAATCAGCCCCAGCATTTT.

The chain carries TRBV5-1 and TRBJ1-2; D not certain. Germline values: CDR1 SGHRS, CDR2 YFSETQ. The V and J ends lost 0 bases and 6 bases respectively, with 18 bases between them. The CDR3 is made up of 16 amino acids. The CDR3, as DNA: TGCGCCAGCAGCTTGGATGCGGTAAATCGGGTCCATGGCTACACCTTC. Amino acids: CASSLDAVNRVHGYTF. Variable domain in full (rest from reference TRBV5-1 and TRBJ1-2): KAGVTQTPRYLIKTRGQQVTLSCSPISGHRSVSWYQQTPGQGLQFLFEYFSETQRNKGNFPGRFSGRQFSNSRSEMNVSTLELGDSALYLCASSLDAVNRVHGYTFGSGTRLTVV.

This clone was seen a few times. This chain joins TRBV29-1 and TRBJ1-1, with D unclear. The germline V gene encodes CDR1 SQVTM and CDR2 ANQGSEA. The CDR3 has 12 residues. V shed 6 bases and J shed 3 bases, with 11 bases lying between them. DNA of the CDR3: TGCAGCGTACAGATTGGGGACACTGAAGCTTTCTTT. It codes for CSVQIGDTEAFF.

In nucleotides, the CDR3 is TGTGCCAGCAGCATTCGCCGGGACAGAAACACTGAAGCTTTCTTT. The encoded protein is CASSIRRDRNTEAFF. The chain uses TRBV5-6 and TRBJ1-1; 7 bases map to TRBD1. V lost 4 bases, J lost 2 bases, and 8 bases stayed unmatched. This CDR3 has 15 residues. Per the germline V gene, CDR1 is SGHDT and CDR2 is YYEEEE.